Below are 5 T cell receptor beta chains sequenced from a single sample in a study of T cell repertoires in cytomegalovirus infection. Each CDR3 protein gets one entry after TCRdb re-called the reads with MiXCR. The sample shows 450,000 to 600,000 distinct CDR3 sequences, 10% to 12% of them seen only once. Sequencing used PBMCs. These receptors all stem from a human donor in good health (CMV status not recorded). Some clones in this sample may be carry-over from other donors' samples.

This clonotype was picked up many times. This chain joins TRBV2 and TRBJ2-7, with 7 bases lining up with TRBD1. Germline V lookup: CDR1 SNHLY, CDR2 FYNNEI. With 3 bases clipped from V and 1 base from J, the junction kept 3 bases outside the gene matches. This CDR3 is built from 14 residues. The CDR3 is CASSERTGSYEQYF. DNA of the CDR3: TGTGCCAGCAGTGAGCGGACAGGATCCTACGAGCAGTACTTC.

This clonotype has ten or more counts. The chain uses TRBV7-3 and TRBJ1-3; D remains unclear. The CDR3 contains 13 residues. V was trimmed by 5 bases and J by 4 bases, leaving 9 bases between them. Germline assignment: CDR1 SGHTA and CDR2 FQGTGA. The CDR3 spells CASSRDPGNTIYF. The DNA of the CDR3 is TGTGCCAGCAGCCGAGACCCAGGAAACACCATATATTTT.

The chain is built from TRBV3-1 and TRBJ2-2; TRBD1 aligns across 7 bases. The J segment lost 7 bases and the V segment lost 6 bases, leaving 8 bases of the junction unmatched. The germline gives CDR1 LGHDT, CDR2 YNNKEL (reference sequence). This CDR3 is built from 14 residues. In DNA form, the CDR3 reads TGTGCCAGCAGTCCGACAGGGAGAGTCGGGGAGCTGTTTTTT. Translating gives CASSPTGRVGELFF.

This clonotype was detected many times. This chain links TRBV10-3 with TRBJ1-5; TRBD1 matches 7 bases. The CDR3 covers 15 residues. CDR1 is ENHRY, CDR2 SYGVKD, per germline. Losses at the gene ends were 11 bases for V and 5 bases for J; bases not matched to a gene: 15. CDR3 sequence (DNA): TGTGCCTCACGACAGGGCCAATGGCCTGATCAGCCCCAGCATTTT. Its protein is CASRQGQWPDQPQHF.

In its sample, this clonotype was seen many times. The chain combines TRBV27 with TRBJ1-1, with TRBD1 matching 9 bases. V trimming: 3 bases; J trimming: 3 bases; junction bases outside the gene matches: 5. CDR3 length equals 15 residues. Germline V lookup: CDR1 MNHEY, CDR2 SMNVEV (reference sequence). The CDR3 is CASSFGRQGDTEAFF. CDR3 bases: TGTGCCAGCAGTTTCGGCAGACAGGGGGACACTGAAGCTTTCTTT.